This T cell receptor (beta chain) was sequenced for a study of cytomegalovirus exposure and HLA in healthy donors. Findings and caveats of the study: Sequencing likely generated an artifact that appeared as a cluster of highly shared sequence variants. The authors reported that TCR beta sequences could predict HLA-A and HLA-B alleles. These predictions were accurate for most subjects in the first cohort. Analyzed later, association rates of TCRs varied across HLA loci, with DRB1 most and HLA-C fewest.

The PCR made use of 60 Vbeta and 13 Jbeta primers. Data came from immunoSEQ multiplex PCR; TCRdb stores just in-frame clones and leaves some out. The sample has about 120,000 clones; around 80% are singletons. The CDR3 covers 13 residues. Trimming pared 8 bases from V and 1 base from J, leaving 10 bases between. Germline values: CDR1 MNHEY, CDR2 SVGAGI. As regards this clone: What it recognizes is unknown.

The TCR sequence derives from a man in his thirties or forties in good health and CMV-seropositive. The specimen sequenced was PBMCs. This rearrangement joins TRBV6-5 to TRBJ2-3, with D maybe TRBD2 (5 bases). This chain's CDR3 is CASGPRGTDTQYF. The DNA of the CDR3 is TGTGCCAGCGGTCCGCGGGGCACAGATACGCAGTATTTT.